These T cell receptor beta chains were read from a single sample in a study of immune characterization of retroperitoneal liposarcoma. TCRdb independently ran MiXCR on the PCR reads; one entry per CDR3 protein. The sample includes 9,500 or so distinct CDR3 sequences, around 28% of them seen just once. Sequencing was performed on tumor tissue. The origin of the receptors is a male donor with retroperitoneal liposarcoma. Each CDR3 is given with its conserved first and last residue. The D gene is left open where the match is weak. Size is omitted from some rows. Given values are once, few, many or a class for expanded clones.

TRBV7-2,TRBJ2-1,NA,17,medium-sized,TGTGCCAGCAGCCCAGCCCCCCAGGGGAGGGGATACAATGAGCAGTTCTTC,CASSPAPQGRGYNEQFF
TRBV6-1,TRBJ2-3,NA,15,large,TGTGCCAGCAGCCTTAGACGGACGGAGCAAGATACGCAGTATTTT,CASSLRRTEQDTQYF
TRBV25-1,TRBJ2-7,NA,15,few,TGTGCCAGCAAGCGGACTGGAGGCTCCTACAATGAGCAGTACTTC,CASKRTGGSYNEQYF
TRBV12-3/TRBV12-4,TRBJ2-4,TRBD2,14,few,TGTGCCAGCAGTTGGGGGGGGTCAAGGAACATTCAGTACTTC,CASSWGGSRNIQYF
TRBV7-6,TRBJ2-2,NA,15,medium-sized,TGTGCCAGCAGCTTAGCGCGGACGGGAACCGGGGAGCTGTTTTTT,CASSLARTGTGELFF
TRBV6-4,TRBJ2-1,NA,14,few,TGTGCCAGCACCAGGGACATTAGTAACAATGAGCAGTTCTTC,CASTRDISNNEQFF
TRBV7-3,TRBJ2-2,TRBD2,17,many,TGTGCCAGCAGCTCCGGAGGGAGCGGGAGTTTGTCGGGGAAGCTGTTTTTT,CASSSGGSGSLSGKLFF
TRBV6-1,TRBJ2-5,TRBD2,14,medium-sized,TGTGCCAGCAGCCAGAGAGCGGGAGTCGTGGGTCGGTACTTC,CASSQRAGVVGRYF
TRBV12-3/TRBV12-4,TRBJ2-7,TRBD2,14,NA,TGTGCCAGCAGCCCCCGGGGGGATAACTACGAGCAGTACTTC,CASSPRGDNYEQYF
TRBV7-3,TRBJ2-7,TRBD1,15,NA,TGTGCCAGCAGCGGACGGAAGGGGGCGAACTACGAGCAGTACTTC,CASSGRKGANYEQYF
TRBV7-8,TRBJ2-1,TRBD2,18,few,TGTGCCAGCAGCTCCGGCCGCCGTCAGCGGGGTCCGCAAGAGACCCAGTTCTTC,CASSSGRRQRGPQETQFF
TRBV7-2,TRBJ2-1,TRBD2,14,medium-sized,TGTGCCAGCAGCTTAGAGGATTGGCGGGGGACCCAGTTCTTC,CASSLEDWRGTQFF
TRBV6-1,TRBJ2-3,TRBD1,18,many,TGTGCCAGCAGTGAATTGCCTGAACAGGGGGCTAGCACAGATACGCAGTATTTT,CASSELPEQGASTDTQYF
TRBV11-2,TRBJ2-7,NA,19,few,TGTGCCAGCAGCTTTCTAATTCGTAGTAGTACCCCCAGCTCCTACGAGCAGTACTTC,CASSFLIRSSTPSSYEQYF
TRBV6-1,TRBJ2-7,TRBD2,16,few,TGTGCCAGCAGTTCCGCACGGGGGGACTACTACAATGAGCAGTACTTC,CASSSARGDYYNEQYF